This is a list of T cell receptor beta chains from one sample in a study of identical twins. MiXCR was run by TCRdb on the 5' RACE reads, yielding one entry per CDR3 protein. The table shows around 280,000 distinct CDR3 sequences, with approximately 8% occurring only once. These same data were also listed under a study on yellow fever vaccine responses in identical twins.

Sequenced input: memory (CD45RO+) T cells sorted from blood. These receptor sequences come from a young woman in good health. The CDR3 runs from the conserved cysteine through the conserved F or W. A D gene is named only where the DNA matches it firmly. Clone size is not always given. Where it is, it says once, few, many or a class for expanded clones.

j_gene,d_gene,abundance,v_gene,CDR3nt,CDR3aa
TRBJ1-3,TRBD1,many,TRBV5-1,TGCGCCAGCAGACCGACAGGGGGGCCTGGAAACACCATATATTTT,CASRPTGGPGNTIYF
TRBJ1-1,NA,few,TRBV28,TGTGCCAGCAGTTTTCCTAACAGTCTGAACACTGAAGCTTTCTTT,CASSFPNSLNTEAFF
TRBJ2-3,TRBD2,NA,TRBV24-1,TGTGCCACCAGTGCATGGACTAGCGGGGCCCACACAGATACGCAGTATTTT,CATSAWTSGAHTDTQYF
TRBJ2-1,NA,few,TRBV14,TGTGCCAGCAGCCCTATCACTTGGCAGTTCAATGAGCAGTTCTTC,CASSPITWQFNEQFF
TRBJ1-1,NA,many,TRBV14,TGTGCCAGCAGCCAACGGACGGTGAACACTGAAGCTTTCTTT,CASSQRTVNTEAFF
TRBJ2-7,NA,few,TRBV28,TGTGCCAGCAGTTTATCCCCCGGTGACTCCTCATCCGAGCAGTACTTC,CASSLSPGDSSSEQYF
TRBJ2-5,NA,few,TRBV5-5,TGTGCCAGCAGCTTGATCCCCGGGGGTTTCCAAGAGACCCAGTACTTC,CASSLIPGGFQETQYF
TRBJ2-7,NA,many,TRBV5-1,TGCGCCAGCAGCTTGGGGCAGGACCCGTCCTACGAGCAGTACTTC,CASSLGQDPSYEQYF
TRBJ2-7,NA,many,TRBV11-1,TGTGCCAGCAGCCTGGCAGCCGCCGGGGCTAGATCCTACGAGCAGTACTTC,CASSLAAAGARSYEQYF
TRBJ2-2,TRBD1,NA,TRBV20-1,TGCAGTGCTAGAGATCTAGGGACAGATCAAACCGGGGAGCTGTTTTTT,CSARDLGTDQTGELFF
TRBJ2-6,NA,many,TRBV12-3/TRBV12-4,TGTGCCAGCAGTTTCACGGGCTCTGGGGCCAACGTCCTGACTTTC,CASSFTGSGANVLTF
TRBJ1-1,NA,few,TRBV14,TGTGCCAGCAGCCAAGACGGGTTCACTGAAGCTTTCTTT,CASSQDGFTEAFF
TRBJ2-3,TRBD2,many,TRBV20-1,TGCAGTGCTGGAGGGGCGACTAGCGGGAGGACGGATACGCAGTATTTT,CSAGGATSGRTDTQYF
TRBJ1-2,TRBD1,NA,TRBV4-1,TGCGCCAGCAGGGCACCGGGACAGGGAAAAGGAGGCTACACCTTC,CASRAPGQGKGGYTF
TRBJ1-1,NA,many,TRBV29-1,TGCAGCGTTGAAGGGGGTGGGGTAGCGAACACTGAAGCTTTCTTT,CSVEGGGVANTEAFF
TRBJ1-2,NA,many,TRBV12-3/TRBV12-4,TGTGCCAGCAGTTCTGGGAACTATGGCTACACCTTC,CASSSGNYGYTF
TRBJ2-3,NA,few,TRBV6-1,TGTGCCAGCAGTGACCTAAGGCGGGTGGGGGCAGATACGCAGTATTTT,CASSDLRRVGADTQYF
TRBJ2-1,NA,few,TRBV7-8,TGTGCCAGCAGCGTTACAAGGGACGGTGAGCAGTTCTTC,CASSVTRDGEQFF
TRBJ1-6,TRBD1,few,TRBV6-1,TGTGCCAGCAGTGACCGACAGGGGAATTCACCCCTCCACTTT,CASSDRQGNSPLHF
TRBJ2-5,NA,many,TRBV11-1,TGTGCCAGCAGCCCTCCTGTGGGGGAGGTACCCCAGTACTTC,CASSPPVGEVPQYF
TRBJ2-3,NA,NA,TRBV7-9,TGTGCCAGCAGCGCCGCCCCCCCGCCGGGCACAGATACGCAGTATTTT,CASSAAPPPGTDTQYF
TRBJ2-3,NA,few,TRBV3-1,TGTGCCAGCAGCCAAGCGGGAGTTCTCGCTACGAACACAGATACGCAGTATTTT,CASSQAGVLATNTDTQYF
TRBJ2-7,NA,many,TRBV20-1,TGCAGTGCTAGAGTACAACCCAACGAGCAGTACTTC,CSARVQPNEQYF
TRBJ2-6,NA,few,TRBV20-1,TGCAGTGCTAGACCTGGGCCGTCTGGGGCCAACGTCCTGACTTTC,CSARPGPSGANVLTF
TRBJ2-4,TRBD2,few,TRBV2,TGTGCCAGCCGGGAGGACGGAAAAAACATTCAGTACTTC,CASREDGKNIQYF
TRBJ1-1,TRBD1,many,TRBV7-3,TGTGCCAGCAGCCTGACAGGGGCAATGAACACTGAAGCTTTCTTT,CASSLTGAMNTEAFF
TRBJ1-6,NA,few,TRBV7-8,TGTGCCAGCAGTCCCGATCGGGGGAACTCACCCCTCCACTTT,CASSPDRGNSPLHF
TRBJ2-1,NA,few,TRBV19,TGTGCCAGTAGTACTCGACCATCAACTAGGTCTGGCGAGCAGTTCTTC,CASSTRPSTRSGEQFF
TRBJ1-2,TRBD1,NA,TRBV4-2,TGTGCCAGCAGCCACCTAGAACAGGGGCCTATCTATGGCTACACCTTC,CASSHLEQGPIYGYTF
TRBJ1-1,NA,many,TRBV5-1,TGCGCCAGCAGTCTCGTGGCAGGACCCATGAACACTGAAGCTTTCTTT,CASSLVAGPMNTEAFF
TRBJ2-2,TRBD1,NA,TRBV6-1,TGTGCCAGCAGTGCCCTACAGGGGGCGGTAACCGGGGAGCTGTTTTTT,CASSALQGAVTGELFF
TRBJ2-1,TRBD2,many,TRBV12-3/TRBV12-4,TGTGCCAGCAGTCATCGACTAGCGGGGGGGCGCAATGAGCAGTTCTTC,CASSHRLAGGRNEQFF
TRBJ1-4,NA,many,TRBV20-1,TGCAGTGCTAGGGTAGACCCAACTAATGAAAAACTGTTTTTT,CSARVDPTNEKLFF
TRBJ2-1,NA,few,TRBV2,TGTGCCAGCAGCCTAGCAACCGACAATGAGCAGTTCTTC,CASSLATDNEQFF
TRBJ1-5,NA,few,TRBV4-1,TGCGCCAGCAGCCAAGAACAACAGGGAGCCGGGAGGAATCAGCCCCAGCATTTT,CASSQEQQGAGRNQPQHF
TRBJ2-7,NA,NA,TRBV6-2/TRBV6-3,TGTGCCAGCCGGCCCGGGACAAGCGGCTACGAGCAGTACTTC,CASRPGTSGYEQYF
TRBJ2-5,TRBD2,few,TRBV5-6,TGTGCCAGCAGCATCAGCGGGATTGGGACCCAGTACTTC,CASSISGIGTQYF
TRBJ1-2,NA,many,TRBV20-1,TGCAGTTTACACTCCACGGCGCCGGCCTACACCTTC,CSLHSTAPAYTF
TRBJ1-2,NA,NA,TRBV29-1,TGCAGCGTTCATACGGGGGCGGGGGTCTATGGCTACACCTTC,CSVHTGAGVYGYTF
TRBJ1-5,TRBD1,few,TRBV7-2,TGTGCCAGCAGCGACCCGACAGGGTTCAATCAGCCCCAGCATTTT,CASSDPTGFNQPQHF
TRBJ2-3,TRBD1,NA,TRBV19,TGTGCCAGTAGTCTCACCCCCGGGACAGGGGGAGCAGATACGCAGTATTTT,CASSLTPGTGGADTQYF